This record looks at one TCR beta chain sequence and its context. MiXCR, run by TCRdb on the RT-PCR reads, gives a single entry per CDR3 protein. The profile shows over 400,000 distinct CDR3 sequences, under 20% of them singletons. There are 15 residues in the CDR3. Germline V gene data show CDR1 as SGHTA and CDR2 as FQGTGA. V shed 2 bases, J shed 6 bases, and the junction held 8 bases outside the gene matches. The sample is drawn from a study of patients and donors after allogeneic stem cell transplantation. The sequenced sample consisted of blood, either unsorted or a sorted T cell fraction (not recorded which). V gene TRBV7-3 combines with J gene TRBJ2-5; the match to TRBD2 covers 8 bases. This sequence originates from a human donor who was either an allogeneic HSCT recipient or a stem cell or donor lymphocyte infusion donor (not recorded which). It is not recorded whose cells these are; they may come from a transplant donor. CDR3 residues: CASSLVAGGPKTQYF. In DNA form, the CDR3 reads TGTGCCAGCAGCTTAGTGGCGGGGGGTCCGAAGACCCAGTACTTC.